The table lists the clone carrying this T cell receptor beta chain with a count of one. The V gene's germline CDR1 is SGHTA and CDR2 FQGNSA. The CDR3 consists of 13 residues. Trimming cost V 4 bases and J 3 bases, with 9 bases left between them. The sample comes from a study of T cell changes during pregnancy in multiple sclerosis. The repertoire was sequenced with immunoSEQ multiplex PCR; TCRdb's copy has only in-frame clones and lacks some. The sample holds about 74,000 clones, 88% seen once. The genes are TRBV7-2 and TRBJ1-1, with D perhaps TRBD1 (5 bases). The sequence was collected from a female donor with multiple sclerosis, enrolled in a pregnancy study. Sequenced here: peripheral blood, sampled before pregnancy. CDR3 amino acids: CASSSQVDTEAFF. The CDR3 DNA is TGTGCCAGCAGCTCACAGGTGGACACTGAAGCTTTCTTT.